Included here is one TCR beta chain sequence, with context. Its ends do not fully match the called genes, so a read error is possible. Per the study methods: Quantification of nucleated cells was approximated via reference gene primer amplification. The data were produced by immunoSEQ multiplex PCR, yet TCRdb's version contains in-frame clones alone and is incomplete. The V and J calls and clone size are taken from that table; D and trimming were inferred from the DNA. The profile shows 100,000 to 130,000 clones, 75% to 95% of them singletons. The CDR3 spans 18 residues. The germline gives CDR1 KGHSH, CDR2 LQKENI. The sample is drawn from a study of blood T cell repertoires in COVID-19.

This sequence was found in a woman in her twenties or thirties with acute or convalescent COVID-19. The V and J genes are TRBV18 and TRBJ1-2; TRBD1 agrees at 9 bases. What was sequenced was peripheral blood. The CDR3 loop reads CASSPPGTGGDTNYGYTF. The CDR3 nucleotides are TGTGCCAGCTCTCCACCAGGTACAGGGGGCGATACTAACTATGGCTACACCTTC.